The T cell receptor (beta chain) described here comes from a study of CD4 and CD8 cells across lung adenocarcinoma regions (dated by TCRdb to the late 2010s). Some background on the complete study: The study examined intratumor heterogeneity of the T cell receptor repertoire by comparing tumor centers with tumor margins.

Concerning this clonotype: Its cognate antigen has yet to be identified. There are no base qualities to consult, and no much larger clone falls within one base.

Donors were patients with localized lung adenocarcinoma, a subtype of non-small cell lung cancer. The samples were taken from the margins of localized lung adenocarcinomas. For TCR repertoire analysis, CD8+ T cells from tumor tissue were profiled apart from CD4+ T cells. Receptor amplification or capture employed PCR. Reads for this sample came from a HiSeq X Ten. TCRdb trimmed the raw reads at Q25, called clones with MiXCR and kept productive beta chains. Duplicate CDR3 protein sequences are folded into a single record with the most common DNA and genes. The sample records roughly 3,600 distinct CDR3 sequences, more than 55% of which are singletons. Together, the top ten hold around a sixth of the sample. The TCR originated in a female donor with lung adenocarcinoma. The CD4 and CD8 labels of this study may be unreliable. Sequences were obtained from CD8+ T cells from the margin of a lung tumor. This specimen's cell subset or site label, interpreted: tumor margin region.

The DNA sequence is given as TGTGCCAGCAGCCGAGGTGTGTTAGCGGGGGGCTGGGGTCAAGAGACCCAGTACTTC. It codes for CASSRGVLAGGWGQETQYF. The chain is made from TRBV7-9 and TRBJ2-6, with 10 central nucleotides matching TRBD2. Near its end, the DNA agrees better with TRBJ2-5, so the J call may be wrong. The germline V gene (reference sequence) yields SEHNR for CDR1 and FQNEAQ for CDR2. Inclusive of the bounding cysteine and phenylalanine, the CDR3 is 19 residues long. Only the CDR3 portion is preserved as DNA: 57 bases, with reading frame beginning at the first base.